These T cell receptor beta chains were read from a single sample in a study of blood T cell repertoires in COVID-19. Repertoires were generated with immunoSEQ multiplex PCR, while TCRdb's copy carries only in-frame clones and drops some. The sample holds some 110,000 clones, approximately 80% seen once. Material: peripheral blood. The receptors stem from a man aged 65 to 79 with active or convalescent COVID-19. CDR3s include the opening cysteine and the closing phenylalanine or tryptophan. The D gene is left open where the match is weak. Clone size is shown for a subset of rows, as once, few, many or a class of expanded clone.

>-|TRBV11-3|once|TRBJ2-1
TGTGCCAGCAGCTTAAGTCTATCTAGGGGGGAGGGCATTTATGAGCAGTTCTTC
CASSLSLSRGEGIYEQFF
>TRBD2|TRBV4-1|-|TRBJ2-3
TGCGCCAGCAGCCTAGGACTAGCGGGGAGCACAGATACGCAGTATTTT
CASSLGLAGSTDTQYF
>-|TRBV5-1|-|TRBJ2-3
TGCGCCAGCAGTTACCCGGGAAGGAGCACAGATACGCAGTATTTT
CASSYPGRSTDTQYF
>TRBD2|TRBV9|-|TRBJ2-2
TGTGCCAGCAGCGTAGATGTACTAGCGGACACCGGGGAGCTGTTTTTT
CASSVDVLADTGELFF
>TRBD1|TRBV27|-|TRBJ1-1
TGTGCCAGCCACAGACAGGGGCTAACTGAAGCTTTCTTT
CASHRQGLTEAFF
>TRBD2|TRBV11-3|few|TRBJ2-7
TGTGCCAGCAGCACGACTAGCGGGGGCGGCGAGCAGTACTTC
CASSTTSGGGEQYF
>TRBD1|TRBV7-9|once|TRBJ2-7
TGTGCCAGCAGCCAAAGCAGGACAGGAATAAACTACGAGCAGTACTTC
CASSQSRTGINYEQYF
>TRBD2|TRBV6-5|many|TRBJ2-3
TGTGCCAGCAGGCACGGGCTAGCGGGGACAGATACGCAGTATTTT
CASRHGLAGTDTQYF
>-|TRBV10-3|-|TRBJ1-3
TGTGCCATCTCAGCGAGGGAAGCTGGAAACACCATATATTTT
CAISAREAGNTIYF
>-|TRBV3-1/TRBV3-2|-|TRBJ1-3
TGTGCCAGCAGCCAAGTTCACAGGAGCTCTGGAAACACCATATATTTT
CASSQVHRSSGNTIYF
>TRBD1|TRBV7-2|few|TRBJ2-4
TGTGCCAGCAGCCAGGGACAGAACCTAGCCAAAAACATTCAGTACTTC
CASSQGQNLAKNIQYF
>TRBD1|TRBV10-3|-|TRBJ2-5
TGTGCCATCAGTGGGACAGGGGGCGGCCAAGAGACCCAGTACTTC
CAISGTGGGQETQYF
>-|TRBV18|-|TRBJ2-2
TGTGCCAGCTCACCATTCGTACAGAAATCGGCCACCGGGGAGCTGTTTTTT
CASSPFVQKSATGELFF
>-|TRBV7-2|-|TRBJ2-1
TGTGCCAGCAGCTTAACAGGCGGTTTGGGTGAGCAGTTCTTC
CASSLTGGLGEQFF
>TRBD2|TRBV10-3|-|TRBJ2-1
TGTGCCATCAGCTATAGCGGGAGGGCCGACAATGAGCAGTTCTTC
CAISYSGRADNEQFF
>TRBD2|TRBV7-9|-|TRBJ2-7
TGTGCCAGCAGCTTAGCGGGGGGGAACTCCTACGAGCAGTACTTC
CASSLAGGNSYEQYF
>-|TRBV5-1|-|TRBJ1-1
TGCGCCAGCAGCTCGGGATTGGGCACTGAAGCTTTCTTT
CASSSGLGTEAFF
>-|TRBV15|-|TRBJ2-4
TGTGCCACCAGCAGGGTCGCGCAGGGCTCTGACATTCAGTACTTC
CATSRVAQGSDIQYF
>-|TRBV23-1|-|TRBJ2-4
TGCGCCAGCAGTCAATTCCGGAGAATGGGAGCCAAAAACATTCAGTACTTC
CASSQFRRMGAKNIQYF
>-|TRBV29-1|-|TRBJ2-2
TGCAGCGGACAGATAAACACCGGGGAGCTGTTTTTT
CSGQINTGELFF
>TRBD1|TRBV6-4|-|TRBJ1-5
TGTTCATCGCCGGGGACAGGGGGCGAATTTCAGCCCCAGCATTTT
CSSPGTGGEFQPQHF
>-|TRBV18|-|TRBJ2-7
TGTGCCAGCTCACCACCCGTCTCCTACGAGCAGTACTTC
CASSPPVSYEQYF
>TRBD2|TRBV7-9|-|TRBJ2-1
TGTGCCAGCAGCTCATCCGGGACTAGCCTCGGGCAGTTCTTC
CASSSSGTSLGQFF
>-|TRBV15|few|TRBJ2-7
TGTGCCACCAGCAGAGTCGGTTTCGAGCAGTACTTC
CATSRVGFEQYF
>TRBD1|TRBV19|-|TRBJ1-2
TGTGCCAGTAGTGTTCGGGACAGTGGGCAAAATGGCTACACCTTC
CASSVRDSGQNGYTF
>TRBD2|TRBV24-1|-|TRBJ2-5
TGTGCCACCAGGGGCTCAAGCGGGAGCGGAGAGACCCAGTACTTC
CATRGSSGSGETQYF
>TRBD2|TRBV5-1|-|TRBJ2-3
TGCGCCAGCAGCTTGGCCACTAGCGGGGACACAGATACGCAGTATTTT
CASSLATSGDTDTQYF
>TRBD2|TRBV11-2|-|TRBJ2-2
TGTGCCAGCAGCTTAGTGGCGGGAGCGGGCGGGGAGCTGTTTTTT
CASSLVAGAGGELFF
>TRBD1|TRBV6-2/TRBV6-3|-|TRBJ1-5
TGTGCCAGCAGTTACTCGGGACAGGATTATAGCAATCAGCCCCAGCATTTT
CASSYSGQDYSNQPQHF
>-|TRBV23-1|-|TRBJ2-7
TGCGCCAGCAGTCACCCTCCCCGAGAGCAACTTGTTGAGCAGTACTTC
CASSHPPREQLVEQYF
>TRBD2|TRBV14|-|TRBJ2-2
TGTGCCAGCCAACTAGCGGGATCGAACACCGGGGAGCTGTTTTTT
CASQLAGSNTGELFF
>-|TRBV19|-|TRBJ1-4
TGTGCCAGTAGTAACATCTGGGGGGGGGCAACTAATGAAAAACTGTTTTTT
CASSNIWGGATNEKLFF
>-|TRBV7-7|-|TRBJ2-1
TGTGCCAGCAGCCCAGAGGCGGGGAGTGGAGGTGAGCAGTTCTTC
CASSPEAGSGGEQFF
>-|TRBV12-3/TRBV12-4|-|TRBJ2-7
TGTGCCCCCAAAGGGGCCAAGTACTACGAGCAGTACTTC
CAPKGAKYYEQYF
>TRBD1|TRBV11-1|once|TRBJ2-1
TGTGCCAGCAGCCCCGGACAGGGGATATACAATGAGCAGTTCTTC
CASSPGQGIYNEQFF
>-|TRBV18|-|TRBJ1-1
TGTGCCAGCTCACCATTTCAGGGCAACACTGAAGCTTTCTTT
CASSPFQGNTEAFF
>TRBD2|TRBV5-6|-|TRBJ2-3
TGTGCCAGCAGCTCAAGACCGGGACTAGAGAGGGATACGCAGTATTTT
CASSSRPGLERDTQYF
>TRBD2|TRBV7-8|-|TRBJ2-1
TGTGCCAGCAGCCCGCGGACTAGCGGGAGTTTCTCATATAGTGAGAGCTCCTACAATGAGCAGTTCTTC
CASSPRTSGSFSYSESSYNEQFF